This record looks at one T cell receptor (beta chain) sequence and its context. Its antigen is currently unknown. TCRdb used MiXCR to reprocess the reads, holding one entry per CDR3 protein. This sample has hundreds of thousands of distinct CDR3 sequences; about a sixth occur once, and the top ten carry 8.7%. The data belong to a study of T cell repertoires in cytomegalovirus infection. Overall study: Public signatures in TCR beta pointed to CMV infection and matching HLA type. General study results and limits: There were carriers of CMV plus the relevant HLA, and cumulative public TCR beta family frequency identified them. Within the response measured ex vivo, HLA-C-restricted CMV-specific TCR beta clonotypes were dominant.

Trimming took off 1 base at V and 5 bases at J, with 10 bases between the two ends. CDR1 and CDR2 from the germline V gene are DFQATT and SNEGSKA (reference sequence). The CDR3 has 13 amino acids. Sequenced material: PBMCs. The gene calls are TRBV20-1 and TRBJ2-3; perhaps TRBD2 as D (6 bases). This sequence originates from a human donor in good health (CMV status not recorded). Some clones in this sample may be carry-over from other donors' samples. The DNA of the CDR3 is TGCAGTGCTAGAGTGGTCGGGGGAGATACGCAGTATTTT. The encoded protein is CSARVVGGDTQYF.